These 32 T cell receptor beta chains share one sample of origin, sequenced in a study of T cell changes during pregnancy in multiple sclerosis. This table comes from immunoSEQ multiplex PCR, and its TCRdb copy is limited to in-frame clones, with some not included. In the table there are tens of thousands of clones, almost 90% of which are singletons. Material: peripheral blood, obtained after pregnancy. These receptors all stem from a female donor in good health, enrolled as a control in a pregnancy study.

The chain employs TRBV30 and TRBJ1-1, with D perhaps matching TRBD1 (6 bases). The V end lost 2 bases, the J end lost 10 bases, and 17 bases lay between the germline ends. The CDR3 runs to 13 residues. In germline, CDR1 is GTSNPN, CDR2 SVGIG (reference sequence). CDR3 in amino acids: CAWSQGPGLGAFF. DNA of the CDR3: TGTGCCTGGAGTCAGGGGCCCGGGTTGGGAGCTTTCTTT. Complete variable domain (other parts from reference TRBV30 and TRBJ1-1): SQTIHQWPATLVQPVGSPLSLECTVEGTSNPNLYWYRQAAGRGLQLLFYSVGIGQISSEVPQNLSASRPQDRQFILSSKKLLLSDSGFYLCAWSQGPGLGAFFGQGTRLTVV.

The CDR3 bases are TGCGCCAGCAGCTTGGACAGGGACAGGGGTTCACCCCTCCACTTT. This translates into CASSLDRDRGSPLHF. This sequence joins TRBV5-1 and TRBJ1-6, with 10 bases fitting TRBD1. Germline V gene sequence: CDR1 SGHRS, CDR2 YFSETQ. This CDR3 has 15 residues. Trimming removed 0 bases from V and 9 bases from J; junction bases left unmatched: 3.

This clone was recorded once. The V and J genes are TRBV6-5 and TRBJ1-3; D gene unclear. V was cut by 6 bases and J by 2 bases, with 5 bases left in between. The CDR3 sequence is 12 residues long. Germline V gene data show CDR1 as MNHEY and CDR2 as SVGAGI. The CDR3 here is CASSGAGNTIYF. CDR3 DNA: TGTGCCAGCAGCGGGGCTGGAAACACCATATATTTT.

The chain joins TRBV19 to TRBJ2-5; tentative D call: TRBD2 (5 bases). There are 13 residues in the CDR3. Germline-derived CDR1 and CDR2 are LNHDA and SQIVND (reference sequence). Trimming took off 3 bases at V and 4 bases at J, with 9 bases between the two ends. The CDR3 DNA sequence: TGTGCCAGTAGTATGAGCGGACTAGAGACCCAGTACTTC. Translation gives CASSMSGLETQYF.

The chain links TRBV7-8 to TRBJ1-5, with 7 bases fitting TRBD1. From germline, CDR1 is SGHVS and CDR2 FQNEAQ. The V segment lost 0 bases and the J segment 6 bases; nucleotides outside the gene matches: 8. The CDR3 consists of 16 residues. The CDR3 reads CASSLALTGDIQPQHF. The CDR3 DNA is TGTGCCAGCAGCTTAGCTTTAACAGGGGATATTCAGCCCCAGCATTTT.

In this sample, this clone turned up once. The V and J genes are TRBV2 and TRBJ1-5, with D perhaps matching TRBD1 (5 bases). V dropped 4 bases and J dropped 7 bases, with 14 bases sitting between them. This CDR3 region has 14 residues. Per the germline V gene, CDR1 is SNHLY and CDR2 is FYNNEI. The CDR3 DNA reads TGTGCCAGCAGTGGCGGGGGAGGCGAACAGCCCCAGCATTTT. Its translation: CASSGGGGEQPQHF.

The chain links TRBV7-8 to TRBJ2-5; 12 bases agree with TRBD2. The V and J ends lost 5 bases and 3 bases, in that order; junction bases with no gene match: 4. The CDR3 length is 15 residues. The germline V gene encodes CDR1 SGHVS and CDR2 FQNEAQ. CDR3 region: CASSPGLAGKETQYF. CDR3 coding DNA: TGTGCCAGCAGCCCCGGACTAGCGGGAAAAGAGACCCAGTACTTC.

The chain has TRBV5-1 and TRBJ1-1, with D unclear. There are 14 residues in the CDR3. Germline CDR1 SGHRS, CDR2 YFSETQ. Trimming shortened V by 0 bases and J by 5 bases, and 11 bases separated the two germline ends. CDR3 DNA: TGCGCCAGCAGCTTGGTCGGGCCGGGAACTGAAGCTTTCTTT. Encoded protein: CASSLVGPGTEAFF.

The chain couples TRBV11-3 to TRBJ1-3; perhaps TRBD1 as D (5 bases). The CDR3 contains 15 residues. Between the trimmed V and J ends, which lost 5 bases and 4 bases, there was a span of 15 bases. Germline CDR1 SGHNT, CDR2 YENEEA. The CDR3 coding sequence is TGTGCCAGCAGCCCTCGGTCAGGGAAAGGAAACACCATATATTTT. Its protein is CASSPRSGKGNTIYF.

This CDR3 is CASSQAMGLAVYNEQFF. DNA for the CDR3: TGCGCCAGCAGCCAAGCCATGGGACTAGCGGTTTACAATGAGCAGTTCTTC. The chain is built from TRBV4-1 and TRBJ2-1; 11 nucleotides align to TRBD2. Germline loops: CDR1 MGHRA, CDR2 YSYEKL. The CDR3 spans 17 residues. V shed 1 base and J 4 bases; nucleotides not matched to a gene: 6.

V usage is TRBV18 and J usage is TRBJ2-5; no reliable D call. V was trimmed by 6 bases and J by 3 bases, leaving 11 bases between them. The germline gives CDR1 KGHSH, CDR2 LQKENI. The CDR3 length is 13 residues. CDR3 in DNA: TGTGCCAGCTCTTGGGCTACAAAAGAGACCCAGTACTTC. Translation: CASSWATKETQYF. The full variable domain, rest sourced from reference TRBV18 and TRBJ2-5, is NAGVMQNPRHLVRRRGQEARLRCSPMKGHSHVYWYRQLPEEGLKFMVYLQKENIIDESGMPKERFSAEFPKEGPSILRIQQVVRGDSAAYFCASSWATKETQYFGPGTRLLVL.

The genes are TRBV21-1 and TRBJ2-7; no check of the table's D call, TRBD2, against the DNA was made. TRBV21-1 is shown as a pseudogene. The CDR3 sequence is 16 residues long. This CDR3 is CASSKARQRNSYEQYF. CDR3 DNA sequence: TGTGCCAGCAGCAAAGCGCGCCAGCGGAACTCCTACGAGCAGTACTTC.

This clone was picked up a small number of times. This chain joins TRBV30 and TRBJ1-1; TRBD1 agrees at 11 bases. Germline values: CDR1 GTSNPN, CDR2 SVGIG (reference sequence). Losses at the gene ends were 5 bases for V and 12 bases for J; bases not matched to a gene: 8. This CDR3 is built from 12 residues. The CDR3 sequence: CAWEDRGLPTFF. The CDR3, as DNA: TGTGCCTGGGAGGACAGGGGGCTCCCGACTTTCTTT.

J is TRBJ1-1 and V is TRBV6-5; weak D call: TRBD1 (6 bases). Germline CDR1 reads MNHEY; CDR2 reads SVGAGI. There are 14 residues in the CDR3. The V end was cut by 6 bases, the J end by 0 bases, with 11 bases between. The CDR3 DNA sequence: TGTGCCAGCAGAACAGGGTCCATGAACACTGAAGCTTTCTTT. This gives the protein CASRTGSMNTEAFF.

This clone was picked up one time. The genes are TRBV18 and TRBJ2-6; 7 positions agree with TRBD2. Germline loops: CDR1 KGHSH, CDR2 LQKENI. Unmatched junction bases numbered 3, after V lost 2 bases and J lost 2 bases. This CDR3 contains 16 residues. CDR3 protein: CASSPAGRAGANVLTF. CDR3 nucleotides: TGTGCCAGCTCACCAGCAGGGAGGGCTGGGGCCAACGTCCTGACTTTC.

The chain is built from TRBV5-6 and TRBJ2-3; D perhaps matches TRBD2 (5 bases). V was trimmed by 3 bases and J by 8 bases, leaving 16 bases between them. CDR1 and CDR2 from the germline V gene are SGHDT and YYEEEE. The CDR3 is made up of 14 amino acids. CDR3 amino acids: CASSSRAPRGTQYF. In DNA form, the CDR3 reads TGTGCCAGCAGCTCCCGGGCCCCCCGGGGTACGCAGTATTTT. Using reference TRBV5-6 and TRBJ2-3 for the parts outside the CDR3, the full variable domain is DAGVTQSPTHLIKTRGQQVTLRCSPKSGHDTVSWYQQALGQGPQFIFQYYEEEERQRGNFPDRFSGHQFPNYSSELNVNALLLGDSALYLCASSSRAPRGTQYFGPGTRLTVL.

The chain links TRBV30 to TRBJ2-1; 9 bases align to TRBD2. CDR1 is GTSNPN, CDR2 SVGIG, per germline (reference sequence). The CDR3 is made up of 16 amino acids. Trimming at V came to 2 bases and at J to 4 bases, leaving 9 bases not matched to a gene. The CDR3 nucleotides are TGTGCCTGGAGTCCCATTAGCGGGGGACTTTACAATGAGCAGTTCTTC. It codes for CAWSPISGGLYNEQFF.

The chain carries TRBV27 and TRBJ1-2, with 10 bases fitting TRBD1. The CDR3 runs 17 residues. Unmatched junction bases numbered 12, after V lost 3 bases and J lost 5 bases. Germline assignment: CDR1 MNHEY and CDR2 SMNVEV (reference sequence). CDR3 sequence: CASSLALRQGAKYGYTF. CDR3 coding DNA: TGTGCCAGCAGTTTGGCTCTAAGACAGGGGGCGAAATATGGCTACACCTTC.

This clone was seen a single time. The chain employs TRBV7-2 and TRBJ2-7; D is perhaps TRBD2 (7 bases). The CDR3 covers 15 residues. V gave up 1 base and J gave up 2 bases, with 12 bases separating them. The germline V gene encodes CDR1 SGHTA and CDR2 FQGNSA. The CDR3 spells CASSLEAGATYEQYF. The CDR3 DNA reads as TGTGCCAGCAGCTTAGAGGCGGGGGCGACCTACGAGCAGTACTTC.

DNA of the CDR3: TGCGCCAGCAGCTTGGGACAGTACGGGAGTGGCTACACCTTC. Its protein is CASSLGQYGSGYTF. The chain has TRBV5-1 and TRBJ1-2, with a weak D call TRBD1 (5 bases). Germline V lookup: CDR1 SGHRS, CDR2 YFSETQ. Trimming removed 0 bases at V and 7 bases at J, with 13 bases between. The CDR3 is made up of 14 amino acids.

The chain has TRBV5-1 and TRBJ2-7, with 9 bases identical to TRBD2. Germline-derived CDR1 and CDR2 are SGHRS and YFSETQ. J was trimmed by 5 bases and V by 1 base; bases with no gene match: 19. This CDR3 region has 19 residues. This chain's CDR3 is CASSLNPGGPSSGDDEQYF. CDR3 sequence (DNA): TGCGCCAGCAGCTTGAACCCGGGGGGGCCCTCTAGCGGGGACGACGAGCAGTACTTC.

The chain has TRBV4-1 and TRBJ2-1, with D unresolved. Trimming took off 0 bases at V and 1 base at J, with 10 bases between the two ends. Germline V gives CDR1 MGHRA, CDR2 YSYEKL. The CDR3 covers 16 residues. The CDR3 region has the DNA TGCGCCAGCAGCCAAGAAGTAGCCCAATCCTACAATGAGCAGTTCTTC. Protein sequence: CASSQEVAQSYNEQFF.

This clone was seen just once. V usage is TRBV7-2 and J usage is TRBJ1-1, with TRBD1 matching over 9 bases. The CDR3 runs to 15 residues. Germline CDR1 and CDR2: SGHTA and FQGNSA. The trim removed 1 base at V and 5 bases at J, leaving 5 bases unmatched. CDR3 region: CASSLEGQGGTEAFF. CDR3 in DNA: TGTGCCAGCAGCTTAGAGGGACAGGGAGGGACTGAAGCTTTCTTT.

The rearrangement joins TRBV11-2 to TRBJ1-5; 7 bases fit TRBD1. The trim removed 5 bases at V and 7 bases at J, leaving 11 bases unmatched. Germline-derived CDR1 and CDR2 are SGHAT and FQNNGV. The CDR3 contains 15 residues. The CDR3 loop reads CASSPGTVGIQPQHF. The CDR3 DNA sequence: TGTGCCAGCAGCCCCGGGACAGTGGGTATCCAGCCCCAGCATTTT.

The V and J genes are TRBV6-5 and TRBJ2-5, with TRBD2 matching over 7 bases. The J segment lost 5 bases and the V segment lost 0 bases, leaving 9 bases of the junction unmatched. CDR3 length: 16 residues. Germline V gene data show CDR1 as MNHEY and CDR2 as SVGAGI. The CDR3 loop is CASSYSSGGPSETQYF. The DNA of the CDR3 is TGTGCCAGCAGTTACTCGTCGGGGGGTCCATCGGAGACCCAGTACTTC.

The chain recombines TRBV18 with TRBJ1-2, with 7 bases lining up with TRBD1. The CDR3 has 14 residues. Germline trimming cut 4 bases from V and 6 bases from J; bases unmatched to any gene: 8. Germline V CDR1 and CDR2: KGHSH, LQKENI. The CDR3 bases are TGTGCCAGCTCACTAGACAGGGATCGTGATGGCTACACCTTC. Translated: CASSLDRDRDGYTF. The full variable domain, rest sourced from reference TRBV18 and TRBJ1-2, is NAGVMQNPRHLVRRRGQEARLRCSPMKGHSHVYWYRQLPEEGLKFMVYLQKENIIDESGMPKERFSAEFPKEGPSILRIQQVVRGDSAAYFCASSLDRDRDGYTFGSGTRLTVV.

This chain connects TRBV4-1 to TRBJ1-1; the D gene is possibly TRBD1 (5 bases). Germline lookup yields CDR1 MGHRA and CDR2 YSYEKL. The CDR3 runs to 16 residues. V was shortened by 0 bases and J by 0 bases, with 11 bases between the two germline ends. The CDR3 nucleotides read TGCGCCAGCAGCCAAGATGCAGGGTACATGAACACTGAAGCTTTCTTT. Its protein is CASSQDAGYMNTEAFF.

The chain employs TRBV30 and TRBJ2-5; 15 positions agree with TRBD2. Germline loops: CDR1 GTSNPN, CDR2 SVGIG (reference sequence). CDR3 size: 14 residues. V lost 3 bases and J lost 5; bases outside the gene matches: 1. CDR3 sequence: CAWRGTSGGETQYF. The CDR3 DNA sequence: TGTGCCTGGAGGGGGACTAGCGGGGGGGAGACCCAGTACTTC.

V is TRBV18 and J is TRBJ1-5; the match to TRBD1 covers 8 bases. The CDR3 runs 14 residues. Germline lookup yields CDR1 KGHSH and CDR2 LQKENI. J gave up 3 bases and V 3 bases, and 1 base lay outside the gene matches. CDR3 in amino acids: CASSPGQDNQPQHF. CDR3 bases: TGTGCCAGCTCACCGGGACAGGACAATCAGCCCCAGCATTTT.

The J gene is TRBJ1-1, the V gene TRBV29-1; 10 nucleotides agree with TRBD1. V dropped 5 bases and J dropped 5; count of bases not matched to a gene: 11. The CDR3 contains 15 residues. CDR1 SQVTM and CDR2 ANQGSEA come from the germline V gene. The chain's CDR3 is CSVSTGGEGGTEAFF. The CDR3, as DNA: TGCAGCGTTTCGACAGGGGGCGAAGGGGGGACTGAAGCTTTCTTT.

This clone was seen only once. The V gene is TRBV5-4, the J gene TRBJ1-1; weak D call: TRBD1 (5 bases). V shed 2 bases and J shed 1 base, with 6 bases lying between them. Germline V gene sequence: CDR1 SGHNT, CDR2 YYREEE (reference sequence). The CDR3 is 13 residues long. CDR3 sequence (DNA): TGTGCCAGCAGCTTCGGGGGGAACACTGAAGCTTTCTTT. This sequence encodes CASSFGGNTEAFF.

This clone appeared a single time. The chain has TRBV12-5 and TRBJ1-3, with TRBD1 matching over 7 bases. J lost 4 bases, V lost 4 bases, and 13 bases had no gene match. The CDR3 is made up of 17 amino acids. Germline CDR1 is LGHNT and CDR2 is FRNRAP. The CDR3 loop reads CASGSLARQGSGNTIYF. CDR3 nucleotide sequence: TGTGCTAGTGGTTCTCTCGCACGACAGGGATCAGGAAACACCATATATTTT.